A selection of T cell receptor beta chains follows, all from one sample in a study of immune evolution from preneoplasia to lung adenocarcinoma. Assay used: immunoSEQ multiplex PCR; TCRdb lists only in-frame clones, some missing. This sample carries roughly 5,300 clones, about 80% of them seen once, and the ten largest clones take around 7%. The sample taken for sequencing was FFPE lung adenocarcinoma in situ tissue. The receptors originated from a person aged 60 to 85 with lung adenocarcinoma. Both conserved end residues are part of each CDR3. The D gene is left open where the match is weak. Clone size appears in some rows only: once, few, many, or a class for an expanded clone.

V: TRBV15
D: -
size: -
J: TRBJ1-5
CDR3: CATSRGPVGALSQPQHF
DNA: TGTGCCACCAGCAGAGGACCGGTAGGGGCATTAAGTCAGCCCCAGCATTTT

V: TRBV5-6
D: -
size: -
J: TRBJ2-1
CDR3: CASSPDYQTQYNEQFF
DNA: TGTGCCAGCAGCCCAGACTATCAAACACAATACAATGAGCAGTTCTTC

V: TRBV15
D: TRBD1
size: -
J: TRBJ2-7
CDR3: CATSRDPGTGGYEQYF
DNA: TGTGCCACCAGCAGAGATCCCGGGACAGGAGGGTACGAGCAGTACTTC

V: TRBV29-1
D: -
size: -
J: TRBJ2-6
CDR3: CSVEDRPPIGPGANVLTF
DNA: TGCAGCGTTGAAGACAGGCCACCAATCGGACCTGGGGCCAACGTCCTGACTTTC

V: TRBV10-1
D: -
size: -
J: TRBJ1-3
CDR3: CASSDPDTGNTIYF
DNA: TGCGCCAGCAGTGACCCGGACACTGGAAACACCATATATTTT

V: TRBV6-6
D: TRBD1
size: -
J: TRBJ1-6
CDR3: CASSQLGTANSPLHF
DNA: TGTGCCAGCAGTCAACTGGGGACAGCTAATTCACCCCTCCACTTT

V: TRBV7-7
D: -
size: -
J: TRBJ2-5
CDR3: CASSLDFSFWETQYF
DNA: TGTGCTAGCAGCTTAGATTTCTCCTTCTGGGAGACCCAGTACTTC

V: TRBV7-3
D: TRBD2
size: -
J: TRBJ2-5
CDR3: CASSLMGLAGGETQYF
DNA: TGTGCCAGCAGCTTAATGGGACTAGCGGGGGGAGAGACCCAGTACTTC

V: TRBV30
D: -
size: -
J: TRBJ2-7
CDR3: CAWNRQADEQYF
DNA: TGTGCCTGGAACAGGCAAGCGGACGAGCAGTACTTC

V: TRBV5-1
D: -
size: -
J: TRBJ2-1
CDR3: CANPGGGSPHEQFF
DNA: TGCGCCAACCCAGGGGGGGGATCCCCTCATGAGCAGTTCTTC

V: TRBV6-1
D: -
size: -
J: TRBJ1-2
CDR3: CASSEGLPTRGYTF
DNA: TGTGCCAGCAGTGAAGGACTTCCAACGCGGGGCTACACCTTC

V: TRBV7-6
D: TRBD2
size: -
J: TRBJ2-2
CDR3: CASSFLAGTASGTGELFF
DNA: TGTGCCAGCAGCTTCCTAGCGGGGACGGCATCAGGCACCGGGGAGCTGTTTTTT

V: TRBV9
D: -
size: -
J: TRBJ1-3
CDR3: CASSEGDPGNTIYF
DNA: TGTGCCAGCAGCGAAGGGGATCCTGGAAACACCATATATTTT

V: TRBV29-1
D: TRBD2
size: -
J: TRBJ2-2
CDR3: CSGRGTGLTGELFF
DNA: TGCAGCGGGCGGGGGACCGGATTAACCGGGGAGCTGTTTTTT

V: TRBV30
D: -
size: few
J: TRBJ1-1
CDR3: CAWLENTEAFF
DNA: TGTGCCTGGCTGGAAAACACTGAAGCTTTCTTT

V: TRBV19
D: -
size: -
J: TRBJ2-6
CDR3: CASSMLGEGWGSSGANVLTF
DNA: TGTGCCAGTAGTATGCTCGGTGAGGGGTGGGGATCCTCTGGGGCCAACGTCCTGACTTTC

V: TRBV19
D: -
size: -
J: TRBJ2-7
CDR3: CASSATASYEQYF
DNA: TGTGCCAGTAGTGCCACTGCCTCCTACGAGCAGTACTTC

V: TRBV27
D: TRBD2
size: few
J: TRBJ2-7
CDR3: CASSLFATRGVDGEQYF
DNA: TGTGCCAGCAGTTTATTCGCTACACGGGGGGTCGACGGCGAGCAGTACTTC

V: TRBV4-2
D: TRBD2
size: -
J: TRBJ2-1
CDR3: CASSLQRESHNEQFF
DNA: TGTGCCAGCAGCCTGCAGCGGGAATCTCACAATGAGCAGTTCTTC

V: TRBV28
D: TRBD1
size: -
J: TRBJ2-7
CDR3: CASSSMGLRGQLWEQYF
DNA: TGTGCCAGCAGTTCGATGGGGCTCAGGGGGCAGCTTTGGGAGCAGTACTTC

V: TRBV15
D: TRBD1
size: few
J: TRBJ1-6
CDR3: CATSRTGDAITLHF
DNA: TGTGCCACCAGCAGAACAGGGGATGCCATCACCCTCCACTTT

V: TRBV4-1
D: TRBD1
size: -
J: TRBJ2-7
CDR3: CASSQEVQGAPTYEQYF
DNA: TGCGCCAGCAGCCAAGAGGTGCAGGGGGCGCCCACCTACGAGCAGTACTTC

V: TRBV9
D: TRBD2
size: -
J: TRBJ2-3
CDR3: CASSVEGLPDTDTQYF
DNA: TGTGCCAGCAGCGTAGAGGGACTACCCGACACAGATACGCAGTATTTT